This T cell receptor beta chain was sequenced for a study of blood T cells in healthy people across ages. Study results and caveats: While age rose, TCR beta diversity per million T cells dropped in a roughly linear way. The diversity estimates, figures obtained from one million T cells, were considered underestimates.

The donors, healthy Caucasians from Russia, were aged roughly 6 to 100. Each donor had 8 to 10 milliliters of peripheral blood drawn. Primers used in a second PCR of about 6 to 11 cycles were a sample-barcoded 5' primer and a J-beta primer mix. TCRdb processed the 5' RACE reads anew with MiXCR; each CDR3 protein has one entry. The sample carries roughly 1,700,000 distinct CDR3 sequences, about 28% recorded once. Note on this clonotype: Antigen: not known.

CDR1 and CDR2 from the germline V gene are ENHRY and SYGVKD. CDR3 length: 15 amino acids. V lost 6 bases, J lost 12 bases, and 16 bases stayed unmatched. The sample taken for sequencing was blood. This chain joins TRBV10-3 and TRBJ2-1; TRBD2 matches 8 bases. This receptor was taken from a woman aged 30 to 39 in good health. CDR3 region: CAISPGLVGDLAQFF. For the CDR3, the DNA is TGTGCCATCAGCCCGGGACTAGTGGGAGATTTGGCGCAGTTCTTC.